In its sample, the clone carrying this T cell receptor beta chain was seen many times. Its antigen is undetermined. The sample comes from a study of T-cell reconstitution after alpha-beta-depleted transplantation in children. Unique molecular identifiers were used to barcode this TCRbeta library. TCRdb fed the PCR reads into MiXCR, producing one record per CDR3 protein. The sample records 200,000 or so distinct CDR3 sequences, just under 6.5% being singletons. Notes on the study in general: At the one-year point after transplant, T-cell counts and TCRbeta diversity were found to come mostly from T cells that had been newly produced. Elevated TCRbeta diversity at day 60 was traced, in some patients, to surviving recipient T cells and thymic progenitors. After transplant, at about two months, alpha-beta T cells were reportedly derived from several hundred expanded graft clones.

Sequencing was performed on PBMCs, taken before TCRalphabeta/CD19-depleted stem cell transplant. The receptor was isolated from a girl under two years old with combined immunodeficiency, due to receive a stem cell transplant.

For the CDR3, the DNA is TGTGCCAGCAGCTTACGGAGGAGCTCCTACAATGAGCAGTTCTTC. Protein sequence: CASSLRRSSYNEQFF. This chain connects TRBV13 to TRBJ2-1, with D tentatively TRBD2 (5 bases). This CDR3 is built from 15 residues. V was cut by 2 bases and J by 0 bases, with 8 bases left in between. The germline V gene encodes CDR1 PRHDT and CDR2 FYEKMQ (reference sequence).